The 6 T cell receptor beta chains below come from one sample, sequenced in a study of blood T cell repertoires in COVID-19. Repertoires were generated with immunoSEQ multiplex PCR, while TCRdb's copy carries only in-frame clones and drops some. The repertoire consists of 250,000 to 350,000 clones, with more than 75% occurring once and the leading ten covering around 2%. The sample consisted of PBMCs or T cells enriched from blood (not recorded which). The receptors stem from a woman aged 55-69 years in a cohort exposed to, infected with or recovered from COVID-19 (not recorded which).

The chain is built from TRBV3-1 (or the pseudogene TRBV3-2) and TRBJ2-7; D might be TRBD2 (6 bases). This CDR3 spans 17 amino acids. CDR1 and CDR2 (germline): LGHDT, YNNKEL (reference sequence). The V end was cut by 3 bases, the J end by 0 bases, with 18 bases between. CDR3 protein: CASSQKSSGVGSYEQYF. CDR3 DNA: TGTGCCAGCAGCCAGAAGAGTTCGGGAGTCGGCTCCTACGAGCAGTACTTC.

The chain joins TRBV7-3 to TRBJ2-3; perhaps TRBD2 as D (6 bases). The V and J ends lost 0 bases and 2 bases respectively, with 9 bases between them. CDR3 length: 15 amino acids. The germline V gene encodes CDR1 SGHTA and CDR2 FQGTGA. CDR3 in amino acids: CASSLTRLDTDTQYF. The CDR3 DNA reads as TGTGCCAGCAGCTTAACTCGACTAGACACAGATACGCAGTATTTT.

The V gene is TRBV28, the J gene TRBJ1-5, with D perhaps TRBD1 (6 bases). Deletions cut 5 bases from V and 0 bases from J, with 8 bases between. CDR1 is MDHEN, CDR2 SYDVKM, per germline. The CDR3 has 14 amino acids. The CDR3 region is CASSGQHSNQPQHF. CDR3 nucleotides: TGTGCCAGCAGTGGACAGCATAGCAATCAGCCCCAGCATTTT.

This clone was seen once. CDR3 DNA sequence: TGTGCCAGCAAGTGGGGACAGGAAGAGACCCAGTACTTC. Its protein product is CASKWGQEETQYF. The rearrangement links TRBV2 to TRBJ2-5, with 8 bases that match TRBD1. The junction had 4 bases not matched to a gene; V was cut back by 7 bases and J by 3 bases. The germline V gene encodes CDR1 SNHLY and CDR2 FYNNEI. There are 13 residues in the CDR3.

The rearrangement links TRBV29-1 to TRBJ1-1, with TRBD1 matching over 9 bases. Trimming removed 7 bases from V and 5 bases from J; junction bases left unmatched: 20. The CDR3 extends over 17 amino acids. The germline gives CDR1 SQVTM, CDR2 ANQGSEA. DNA of the CDR3: TGCAGCGCAAAAACAGGGGGCGGGAGCCACCGGGGGACTGAAGCTTTCTTT. The encoded protein is CSAKTGGGSHRGTEAFF.

This chain links TRBV7-9 with TRBJ1-1; D not resolved. In germline, CDR1 is SEHNR, CDR2 FQNEAQ (reference sequence). The CDR3 has 11 residues. Trimming pared 10 bases from V and 6 bases from J, leaving 12 bases between. CDR3 nucleotides: TGTGCCATCATACGGGTGTCTGAAGCTTTCTTT. Translated: CAIIRVSEAFF.